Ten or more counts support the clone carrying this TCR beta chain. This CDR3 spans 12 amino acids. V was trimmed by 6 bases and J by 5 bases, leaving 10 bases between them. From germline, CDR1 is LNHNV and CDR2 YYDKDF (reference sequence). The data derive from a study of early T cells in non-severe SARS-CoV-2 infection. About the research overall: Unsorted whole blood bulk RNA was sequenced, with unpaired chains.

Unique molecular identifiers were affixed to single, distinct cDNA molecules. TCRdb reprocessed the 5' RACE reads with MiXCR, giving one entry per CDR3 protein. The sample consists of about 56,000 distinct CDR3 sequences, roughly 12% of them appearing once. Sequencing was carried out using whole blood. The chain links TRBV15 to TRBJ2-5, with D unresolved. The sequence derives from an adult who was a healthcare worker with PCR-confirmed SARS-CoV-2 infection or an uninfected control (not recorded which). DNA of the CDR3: TGTGCCACCAGTAGTGTGGGTGAGACCCAGTACTTC. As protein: CATSSVGETQYF. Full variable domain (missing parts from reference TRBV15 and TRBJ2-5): DAMVIQNPRYQVTQFGKPVTLSCSQTLNHNVMYWYQQKSSQAPKLLFHYYDKDFNNEADTPDNFQSRRPNTSFCFLDIRSPGLGDTAMYLCATSSVGETQYFGPGTRLLVL.